This T cell receptor beta chain derives from a study of blood T cell repertoires in COVID-19. Assay used: immunoSEQ multiplex PCR; TCRdb lists only in-frame clones, some missing. The sample has approximately 470,000 clones, 75% to 90% seen once. Germline CDR1 GTSNPN, CDR2 SVGIG (reference sequence). V lost 0 bases and J 6 bases, leaving 11 bases between the germline ends. This CDR3 has 14 amino acids. This clonotype was obtained from a human donor in a cohort sampled during active COVID-19. Sequenced input: peripheral blood. The rearrangement links TRBV30 to TRBJ2-2; no firm D call. CDR3 loop: CAWSVHPRAGELFF. CDR3 coding DNA: TGTGCCTGGAGTGTCCACCCCCGCGCCGGGGAGCTGTTTTTT.